These 19 T cell receptor beta chains were sequenced from one sample in a study of T cell repertoires in cytomegalovirus infection. TCRdb ran MiXCR on the reads and lists one entry per CDR3 protein. The data show roughly 180,000 distinct CDR3 sequences, about 15% seen once. Source material: CD8+ T cells from PBMCs. These receptors all come from a human donor in good health (CMV status not recorded). Some clones in this sample may be carry-over from other donors' samples.

This clonotype was observed a handful of times. This chain links TRBV28 with TRBJ1-2, with a possible D match to TRBD1 (6 bases). Looked up from germline, CDR1 is MDHEN and CDR2 is SYDVKM. V lost 3 bases, J lost 2 bases, and 13 bases lay in between. The CDR3 totals 15 residues. The CDR3 DNA sequence: TGTGCCAGCAGTTTTGACGGCGGGGGCAACTATGGCTACACCTTC. Protein product: CASSFDGGGNYGYTF.

This clonotype was seen more than once but under ten times. The V call is TRBV4-1, the J call TRBJ2-5; no definite D call. This CDR3 has 12 amino acids. Trimming removed 0 bases at V and 6 bases at J, with 5 bases between. Germline CDR1 reads MGHRA; CDR2 reads YSYEKL. The CDR3 reads CASSQEAKTQYF. Here the CDR3 DNA reads TGCGCCAGCAGCCAAGAAGCAAAGACCCAGTACTTC.

This clonotype was observed a few times. V and J are TRBV9 and TRBJ2-7; D might be TRBD1 (6 bases). The CDR3 extends over 12 amino acids. Germline V gene lookup returns CDR1 SGDLS and CDR2 YYNGEE. V lost 2 bases, J lost 6 bases, and 9 bases lay in between. The CDR3, as DNA: TGTGCCAGCAGCGTTCAGGGGTTCGAGCAGTACTTC. Its protein is CASSVQGFEQYF.

The chain links TRBV7-9 to TRBJ2-3; D remains unclear. Deletions cut 4 bases from V and 2 bases from J, with 16 bases between. Germline lookup yields CDR1 SEHNR and CDR2 FQNEAQ (reference sequence). The CDR3 has 16 residues. The CDR3 loop reads CASSSTGPTYTDTQYF. CDR3 nucleotide sequence: TGTGCCAGCAGCTCAACCGGACCCACCTACACAGATACGCAGTATTTT.

V and J are TRBV7-3 and TRBJ2-5, with a tentative D call TRBD1 (6 bases). CDR3 size: 14 residues. V lost 4 bases to trimming and J lost 2 bases, with 11 bases between them. Germline V CDR1 and CDR2: SGHTA, FQGTGA. CDR3 in amino acids: CASSSLGGQETQYF. CDR3 nucleotides: TGTGCCAGCAGCTCCCTAGGGGGTCAAGAGACCCAGTACTTC. Full variable domain (outside the CDR3, taken from reference TRBV7-3 and TRBJ2-5): GAGVSQTPSNKVTEKGKYVELRCDPISGHTALYWYRQSLGQGPEFLIYFQGTGAADDSGLPNDRFFAVRPEGSVSTLKIQRTERGDSAVYLCASSSLGGQETQYFGPGTRLLVL.

The V call is TRBV7-9, the J call TRBJ1-5, with D possibly TRBD1 on 5 matching bases. Between the trimmed V and J ends, which lost 1 base and 6 bases, there was a span of 10 bases. CDR1 SEHNR and CDR2 FQNEAQ come from the germline V gene (reference sequence). CDR3 length: 14 residues. DNA of the CDR3: TGTGCCAGCAGCTTAGGGGGGAGTGCTCAGCCCCAGCATTTT. Protein sequence: CASSLGGSAQPQHF.

This clonotype was counted at least ten times. This chain joins TRBV7-3 and TRBJ1-1; 8 bases agree with TRBD1. V was clipped by 5 bases and J by 5 bases; unmatched bases: 7. Germline V gives CDR1 SGHTA, CDR2 FQGTGA. This CDR3 is 14 amino acids long. The CDR3 coding sequence is TGTGCCAGCAGCCGAACAGGGGGAGGGACTGAAGCTTTCTTT. Residues: CASSRTGGGTEAFF.

The sample holds a few counts of this clonotype. The chain recombines TRBV12-3 or TRBV12-4 with TRBJ1-5, with D possibly matching TRBD1 (5 bases). Trimming cost V 4 bases and J 7 bases, with 11 bases left between them. The CDR3 length is 13 residues. This CDR3 reads CASSWGSWQPQHF. Here the CDR3 DNA reads TGTGCCAGCAGTTGGGGCAGTTGGCAGCCCCAGCATTTT.

This clonotype occurred a few times. J is TRBJ1-5 and V is TRBV2, with 12 bases fitting TRBD1. The junction had 12 bases not matched to a gene; V was cut back by 4 bases and J by 5 bases. Germline V lookup: CDR1 SNHLY, CDR2 FYNNEI. The CDR3 covers 18 residues. CDR3 in amino acids: CASSVSGTGGLKDQPQHF. CDR3 coding DNA: TGTGCCAGCAGTGTTTCCGGGACAGGGGGCTTAAAGGATCAGCCCCAGCATTTT.

This chain connects TRBV6-2 or TRBV6-3 to TRBJ2-5, with a weak D call TRBD2 (7 bases). This CDR3 has 14 residues. V was pared by 8 bases and J by 4 bases, with 17 bases between. Germline CDR1 and CDR2: MNHEY and SVGEGT. CDR3 loop: CASGGGGAVETQYF. Written as DNA, the CDR3 is TGTGCCAGCGGTGGAGGGGGGGCTGTAGAGACCCAGTACTTC.

This clonotype was observed a few times. This chain connects TRBV27 to TRBJ2-1, with a possible D match to TRBD1 (5 bases). Per germline, CDR1 MNHEY and CDR2 SMNVEV (reference sequence). Trimming removed 6 bases at V and 2 bases at J, with 8 bases between. The CDR3 spans 13 residues. The CDR3 DNA reads as TGTGCCAGCAGGCTAGGGGCCTACAATGAGCAGTTCTTC. Protein product: CASRLGAYNEQFF.

The V and J genes are TRBV12-3 or TRBV12-4 and TRBJ2-5, with D unclear. This CDR3 comprises 13 residues. The V end lost 2 bases, the J end lost 1 base, and 5 bases lay between the germline ends. The CDR3, as DNA: TGTGCCAGCAGTTTATTCTCCCAAGAGACCCAGTACTTC. This translates into CASSLFSQETQYF.

This clonotype was counted only a few times. The J gene is TRBJ2-7, the V gene TRBV7-2; maybe TRBD1 (5 bases). V lost 11 bases and J lost 5, with 22 bases in between. This CDR3 contains 14 residues. Germline CDR1 is SGHTA and CDR2 is FQGNSA. As DNA, the CDR3 is TGTGCCCTCGCCCCAGGGATCCTCCCCCACGAGCAGTACTTC. Its translation is CALAPGILPHEQYF.

This clonotype was detected only a few times. The chain is built from TRBV18 and TRBJ1-1; no clear D. The CDR3 spans 14 residues. Germline V CDR1 and CDR2: KGHSH, LQKENI. V lost 0 bases, J lost 4 bases, and 9 bases lay in between. The CDR3 loop is CASSPPIGSTEAFF. CDR3 nucleotide sequence: TGTGCCAGCTCACCACCGATAGGTAGCACTGAAGCTTTCTTT.

Turning to this clonotype: At one boundary the junction diverges from the germline segment, which might be a read error. The chain uses TRBV7-2 and TRBJ1-4; 11 positions match TRBD1. The CDR3 has 15 residues. Germline assignment: CDR1 SGHTA and CDR2 FQGNSA. In nucleotides, the CDR3 is TGTGCCATCAGCTTAGGACAGGGGGCGAGGGAAAAACTGTTTTTT. Its translation is CAISLGQGAREKLFF.

The chain carries TRBV20-1 and TRBJ2-1, with 8 positions matching TRBD2. CDR1 and CDR2 from the germline V gene are DFQATT and SNEGSKA (reference sequence). This CDR3 spans 16 amino acids. V trimming: 3 bases; J trimming: 4 bases; junction bases outside the gene matches: 11. Written as DNA, the CDR3 is TGCAGTGCTAGTATGTCAGCTAGCGGGTTTTACAATGAGCAGTTCTTC. Translated: CSASMSASGFYNEQFF.

The chain combines TRBV7-6 with TRBJ1-1; D remains ambiguous. This CDR3 is 16 amino acids long. Germline assignment: CDR1 SGHVS and CDR2 FNYEAQ. V lost 3 bases and J lost 2, with 16 bases in between. The CDR3 here is CASSFINPVGNTEAFF. CDR3 nucleotides: TGTGCCAGCAGCTTCATAAATCCGGTGGGCAACACTGAAGCTTTCTTT.

This clonotype was seen more than once but under ten times. The V gene is TRBV4-2, the J gene TRBJ1-1; 9 nucleotides line up with TRBD1. V lost 4 bases to trimming and J lost 6 bases; unmatched junction nucleotides: 9. This CDR3 comprises 15 residues. Per germline, CDR1 LGHNA and CDR2 YNFKEQ. DNA of the CDR3: TGTGCCAGCAGCCCGGACAGGGGCCGGCTCTCTGAAGCTTTCTTT. It codes for CASSPDRGRLSEAFF.

This clonotype was picked up a small number of times. This rearrangement joins TRBV7-2 to TRBJ1-1, with TRBD1 matching over 9 bases. Germline V gene sequence: CDR1 SGHTA, CDR2 FQGNSA. CDR3 length: 16 amino acids. V trimming: 2 bases; J trimming: 5 bases; junction bases outside the gene matches: 9. The CDR3 DNA is TGTGCCAGCAGCTTAAAACAGGGGGCTTGGGGGACTGAAGCTTTCTTT. It yields the protein CASSLKQGAWGTEAFF.